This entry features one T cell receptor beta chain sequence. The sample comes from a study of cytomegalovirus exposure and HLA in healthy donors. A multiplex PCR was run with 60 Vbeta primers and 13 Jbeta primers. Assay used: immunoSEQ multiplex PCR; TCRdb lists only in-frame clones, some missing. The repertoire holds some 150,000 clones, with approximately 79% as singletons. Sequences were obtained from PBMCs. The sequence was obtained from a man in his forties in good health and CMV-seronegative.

CDR3: CASSPPGQGAHEQYF. The CDR3 coding sequence is TGCGCCAGCAGTCCCCCCGGGCAGGGGGCCCACGAGCAGTACTTC. This rearrangement joins TRBV10-1 to TRBJ2-7, with 8 positions matching TRBD1. The V segment lost 5 bases and the J segment 5 bases; nucleotides outside the gene matches: 11. The germline CDR1 and CDR2 sequences are WNHNN and SYGVQD (reference sequence). CDR3 size: 15 residues.